One sample yielded the 10 T cell receptor beta chains listed below, sequenced in a study of CD8+CD57+ T cells in acquired aplastic anemia. The template used for profiling TCR beta VDJ and CDR3 was genomic DNA. TCRdb used MiXCR to reprocess the reads, holding one entry per CDR3 protein. The sample lists around 250,000 distinct CDR3 sequences, approximately 80% seen once, with about two fifths in the top ten. For sequencing, patients were chosen who had shown expansion of CD8+CD57+ cells by flow cytometry. The sequenced sample consisted of sorted CD4+, CD8+, or CD8+CD57+ T cells (not recorded which) from PBMCs. Source of these receptors: a human donor with aplastic anemia.

Concerning this clonotype itself: The junction shows a germline mismatch at one end, possibly a read error. The J gene is TRBJ2-7, the V gene TRBV7-3; TRBD1 matches at 7 bases. The CDR3 spans 14 residues. Germline CDR1 SGHTA, CDR2 FQGTGA. CDR3 bases: TGTGCCAGCAGCTTCACAGGGGAGCACTACAAGCAGTACTTC. Protein product: CASSFTGEHYKQYF.

To note about this clonotype: The junction and the germline gene differ at one end; a read error may be behind it. This chain uses TRBV7-2 with TRBJ2-7, with D unresolved. CDR1 is SGHTA, CDR2 FQGNSA, per germline. The CDR3 is 14 residues long. CDR3 nucleotides: TGTGCCAGCAGCTTAGGGAGAGGTCCCGATGAGCAGTATTTC. This gives the protein CASSLGRGPDEQYF.

On this clonotype itself: The conserved final phenylalanine or tryptophan is absent from the CDR3, which likely points to a read error. It is unclear where the CDR3 begins or ends on the DNA, so no DNA is shown, and the CDR3 is as TCRdb lists it. The chain recombines TRBV7-2 with TRBJ2-3. Germline assignment: CDR1 SGHTA and CDR2 FQGNSA. The CDR3 extends over 13 residues, inclusive of both ends. CDR3 sequence: CASSLEASTDTQY.

This clonotype showed up just once. The V and J genes are TRBV19 and TRBJ2-5, with 11 bases identical to TRBD1. V was pared by 9 bases and J by 2 bases, with 8 bases of the junction left unmatched. Germline values: CDR1 LNHDA, CDR2 SQIVND (reference sequence). The CDR3 is made up of 15 amino acids. For the CDR3, the DNA is TGTGCCAGCAGCAAAGGACAGGGGGCTCAAGAGACCCAGTACTTC. Translating it yields CASSKGQGAQETQYF.

A word on this clonotype: This is likely a read error, given that the CDR3 carries no conserved phenylalanine or tryptophan at its end. The DNA is left out, because the CDR3 cannot be placed on it with certainty; the CDR3 is given as TCRdb lists it. The V gene is TRBV2, the J gene TRBJ2-6; TRBD1 is taken as the D call from the table, unchecked against the DNA. Germline values: CDR1 SNHLY, CDR2 FYNNEI. The CDR3 adds up to 16 amino acids, both ends counted. The CDR3 protein is CASSVGGIYGQIFRPG.

For this clonotype: Without the conserved terminal phenylalanine or tryptophan, this CDR3 likely stems from a read error. No DNA is shown, since the ends of the CDR3 on it are uncertain; the CDR3 is the one TCRdb lists. The rearrangement links TRBV10-3 to TRBJ2-1. The CDR3 contains 11 residues when both ends are counted. CDR1 and CDR2 from the germline V gene are ENHRY and SYGVKD. CDR3 region: CAISGTHEQFA.

This chain uses TRBV19 with TRBJ2-7; a weak D match, TRBD2 (5 bases). Germline V gene data show CDR1 as LNHDA and CDR2 as SQIVND (reference sequence). This CDR3 is 16 amino acids long. V was pared by 1 base and J by 13 bases, with 26 bases between. Here the CDR3 DNA reads TGTGCCAGTAGTATAGCTAGCCAGGCCTACAATGACCAGTTCTACGTC. Protein sequence: CASSIASQAYNDQFYV.

Regarding this clonotype: Sequence at one end of the junction differs from germline and may be a read error. The chain joins TRBV12-3 or TRBV12-4 to TRBJ2-3; D is possibly TRBD2 (6 bases). This CDR3 region has 14 residues. CDR3 sequence reads: CASSLADPRDSRYF. CDR3 DNA sequence: TGTGCCAGCAGCTTAGCCGACCCCCGGGACTCCCGCTATTTT.

V gene TRBV9 combines with J gene TRBJ2-3; TRBD2 agrees at 9 bases. The CDR3 runs 14 residues. V lost 4 bases, J lost 14 bases, and 14 bases stayed unmatched. CDR1 and CDR2 (germline): SGDLS, YYNGEE. The chain's CDR3 is CASSPAGGRGPRYF. For the CDR3, the DNA is TGTGCCAGCAGCCCAGCGGGAGGTCGCGGTCCGCGGTATTTT.

This clonotype was detected once. V gene TRBV9 combines with J gene TRBJ2-3; TRBD1 matches 7 bases. V trimming: 4 bases; J trimming: 10 bases; junction bases outside the gene matches: 18. Germline loops: CDR1 SGDLS, CDR2 YYNGEE. The CDR3 has 16 residues. The CDR3 reads CASSPRQGGDTGAQYF. In DNA form, the CDR3 reads TGTGCCAGCAGCCCACGACAGGGTGGGGACACCGGGGCGCAGTATTTT.